This T cell receptor beta chain was identified in a study of OX40 agonist ivuxolimab in advanced cancers. TCRdb's copy holds only in-frame clones and misses some; the assay was immunoSEQ multiplex PCR. Of 60,000 or so clones in the sample, 80% to 90% were seen once. The CDR3 spans 17 residues. The germline CDR1 and CDR2 sequences are MDHEN and SYDVKM. J was trimmed by 3 bases and V by 1 base; bases with no gene match: 12. This TCR was recovered from an adult with an advanced solid tumor such as melanoma, head and neck, liver or kidney cancer. The sequenced sample was CD4+ or CD8+ T cells sorted from blood, obtained in a trial of the OX40 agonist ivuxolimab. The chain employs TRBV28 and TRBJ2-7; 7 nucleotides match TRBD2. The CDR3 nucleotides are TGTGCCAGCAGTTTATCCTTAGGGGCTAGCGGTAACTACGAGCAGTACTTC. This encodes CASSLSLGASGNYEQYF.